The clone carrying this T cell receptor beta chain has only a few counts. The CDR3 runs to 16 residues. The germline gives CDR1 SGHAT, CDR2 FQDESV (reference sequence). V trimming: 4 bases; J trimming: 5 bases; junction bases outside the gene matches: 13. This entry is derived from a study of metastatic and nonmetastatic thyroid tumors. Looking at the study overall: Repertoire data that came from the blood and tumor or nodule tissue of malignant and benign thyroid patients were compared.

Original handling: A classifier for distant metastasis in papillary thyroid cancer was constructed using CDR3 differences observed across clinicopathological groups. TCRdb re-analyzed the PCR reads through MiXCR. These V and J calls originate from TCRdb's pipeline instead of the authors' own analysis. The sample has some 20,000 clones, less than 25% seen once. Each patient went into thyroid surgery without having received any treatment. The rearrangement joins TRBV11-1 to TRBJ1-2; TRBD1 matches 7 bases. The receptor was isolated from a female donor with papillary thyroid cancer or a benign thyroid nodule (not recorded which). Some clones in this sample may be carry-over from other donors' samples. Sequenced input: tumor tissue. The CDR3 spells CASSSGGQITEYGYTF. CDR3 nucleotides: TGTGCCAGCAGCTCCGGGGGACAGATAACCGAGTATGGCTACACCTTC.